The entry below describes one TCR beta chain. The data belong to a study of T cell repertoires in ileal Crohn's disease. Study information: Median disease duration was 7.9 years; 35% to 45% smoked at surgery.

Germline V lookup: CDR1 MGHDK, CDR2 SYGVNS. CDR3 size: 14 residues. Trimming cost V 3 bases and J 8 bases; bases outside gene matches: 3. Profiled with immunoSEQ multiplex PCR; TCRdb holds only in-frame clones, not every one. This sample has 12,000 or so clones, with approximately 78% found just once. Time point of the sample: neoterminal ileum biopsy at postoperative endoscopy, about 6 months after surgery. Adults with ileal or ileocolonic Crohn's disease and an indication for resection were eligible. This TCR came from an adult with Crohn's disease. The chain is built from TRBV25-1 and TRBJ1-6; 8 nucleotides agree with TRBD1. Sequencing input: ileal tissue. CDR3 sequence: CASSEGRGHSPLHF. The CDR3 nucleotides read TGTGCCAGCAGTGAGGGCAGGGGGCATTCACCCCTCCACTTT.